This TCR beta chain was recorded in a study of cytomegalovirus exposure and HLA in healthy donors. Germline CDR1 SGHVS, CDR2 FNYEAQ. There are 17 residues in the CDR3. Primers for the PCR totalled 60 Vbeta and 13 Jbeta. Some clones are missing from TCRdb's copy, which holds only in-frame ones; the method was immunoSEQ multiplex PCR. The sample includes more than 150,000 clones, roughly 80% of them seen just once. Sequencing input: PBMCs. The gene calls are TRBV7-6 and TRBJ2-5; D not certain. The tail of the sequence fits TRBJ2-7 better, so the J call may be wrong. This receptor was identified in a woman in her thirties or forties in good health and CMV-seropositive. This CDR3 reads CASSLVTGPLTSGEQYF. As DNA, the CDR3 is TGTGCCAGCAGCTTAGTCACGGGTCCGTTGACGTCTGGCGAGCAGTACTTC.